A single sample is the source of the 18 T cell receptor beta chains below, sequenced in a study of cytomegalovirus exposure and HLA in healthy donors. The PCR had 60 Vbeta and 13 Jbeta primers. Assay used: immunoSEQ multiplex PCR; TCRdb lists only in-frame clones, some missing. The sample lists about 130,000 clones; around 75% were seen once. Material: PBMCs. The receptor source for this set is a woman aged 50 to 60 in good health and CMV-seronegative.

This chain uses TRBV28 with TRBJ1-1; TRBD1 is a possible D gene (5 bases). The CDR3 is 16 residues long. Trimming left V 6 bases short and J 1 base short, with 18 bases between. Germline V gives CDR1 MDHEN, CDR2 SYDVKM. The CDR3 loop is CASRPLTRRENTEAFF. The CDR3 coding sequence is TGTGCCAGCAGACCATTAACGCGCAGGGAGAACACTGAAGCTTTCTTT. Drawing the rest from reference TRBV28 and TRBJ1-1, the complete variable domain is DVKVTQSSRYLVKRTGEKVFLECVQDMDHENMFWYRQDPGLGLRLIYFSYDVKMKEKGDIPEGYSVSREKKERFSLILESASTNQTSMYLCASRPLTRRENTEAFFGQGTRLTVV.

This clone was counted between two and nine times. The V and J genes are TRBV7-6 and TRBJ2-7; TRBD2 aligns across 10 bases. V was clipped by 1 base and J by 2 bases; unmatched bases: 8. CDR3 length equals 17 residues. Germline V gene lookup returns CDR1 SGHVS and CDR2 FNYEAQ. The CDR3 region is CASSLVSSGSSAYEQYF. CDR3 coding DNA: TGTGCCAGCAGCTTAGTCTCTAGCGGGAGTAGCGCCTACGAGCAGTACTTC.

The V and J genes are TRBV19 and TRBJ2-7, with a tentative D call TRBD1 (6 bases). The CDR3 has 14 amino acids. Germline V lookup: CDR1 LNHDA, CDR2 SQIVND (reference sequence). V was cut by 3 bases and J by 0 bases, with 9 bases left in between. CDR3 nucleotide sequence: TGTGCCAGTAGTATGGGCAGGGGCTCCTACGAGCAGTACTTC. Its translation: CASSMGRGSYEQYF.

CDR3 nucleotide sequence: TGTGCCAGTAGTATTATGGGGACTAGCGGGACCTACGAGCAGTACTTC. Translated: CASSIMGTSGTYEQYF. The chain uses TRBV19 and TRBJ2-7, with 13 bases fitting TRBD2. Germline CDR1 and CDR2: LNHDA and SQIVND (reference sequence). CDR3 size: 16 residues. J gave up 2 bases and V 3 bases, and 4 bases lay outside the gene matches.

V and J are TRBV19 and TRBJ1-2; no firm D call. Trimming shortened V by 5 bases and J by 1 base, and 5 bases separated the two germline ends. This CDR3 is 12 amino acids long. Germline V lookup: CDR1 LNHDA, CDR2 SQIVND (reference sequence). CDR3 protein: CASSFYNYGYTF. The DNA for the CDR3 is TGTGCCAGTAGTTTCTATAACTATGGCTACACCTTC.

The chain is built from TRBV5-4 and TRBJ1-1; D not resolved. V lost 0 bases, J lost 4 bases, and 16 bases lay in between. The CDR3 is 16 residues long. Germline V gene data show CDR1 as SGHNT and CDR2 as YYREEE (reference sequence). The DNA of the CDR3 is TGTGCCAGCAGCTTGGAAGTCCTAACCCGAGGCACTGAAGCTTTCTTT. Its protein product is CASSLEVLTRGTEAFF. The variable domain in full, completed from reference TRBV5-4 and TRBJ1-1, reads ETGVTQSPTHLIKTRGQQVTLRCSSQSGHNTVSWYQQALGQGPQFIFQYYREEENGRGNFPPRFSGLQFPNYSSELNVNALELDDSALYLCASSLEVLTRGTEAFFGQGTRLTVV.

With regard to this clone: An end of the junction does not agree with germline; a read error may underlie this. The V and J genes are TRBV19 and TRBJ1-1; TRBD1 might be the D (6 bases). Germline V gives CDR1 LNHDA, CDR2 SQIVND (reference sequence). This CDR3 is 14 amino acids long. The CDR3 nucleotides read TGTGCCAGTAGCATAGCTGGGGGCGGCACTGAAGCTTTCTTT. It yields the protein CASSIAGGGTEAFF. The variable domain in full, completed from reference TRBV19 and TRBJ1-1, reads DGGITQSPKYLFRKEGQNVTLSCEQNLNHDAMYWYRQDPGQGLRLIYYSQIVNDFQKGDIAEGYSVSREKKESFPLTVTSAQKNPTAFYLCASSIAGGGTEAFFGQGTRLTVV.

The J gene is TRBJ2-3, the V gene TRBV20-1; D remains unclear. There are 11 residues in the CDR3. The germline V gene encodes CDR1 DFQATT and CDR2 SNEGSKA (reference sequence). The V and J ends lost 3 bases and 4 bases respectively, with 5 bases between them. CDR3 sequence (DNA): TGCAGTGCTAGCGGTGCAGATACGCAGTATTTT. Encoded protein: CSASGADTQYF.

This sequence joins TRBV28 and TRBJ1-3; 7 bases map to TRBD1. V shed 4 bases and J 0 bases; nucleotides not matched to a gene: 9. This CDR3 has 17 residues. From germline, CDR1 is MDHEN and CDR2 SYDVKM. Here the CDR3 DNA reads TGTGCCAGCAGTTCCTTGGGACAGACTCTCTCTGGAAACACCATATATTTT. The encoded protein is CASSSLGQTLSGNTIYF.

This sequence joins TRBV20-1 and TRBJ2-3; D unresolved. There are 10 residues in the CDR3. Germline lookup yields CDR1 DFQATT and CDR2 SNEGSKA (reference sequence). CDR3 DNA: TGCAGGTACAGACGCGATACGCAGTATTTT. It encodes CRYRRDTQYF.

CDR3 bases: TGTGCCAGCAGCCTAACGCGGGCCGCGGATGAGCAGTTCTTC. The encoded protein is CASSLTRAADEQFF. The genes are TRBV7-2 and TRBJ2-1; a possible D gene is TRBD2 (5 bases). The CDR3 consists of 14 residues. CDR1 SGHTA and CDR2 FQGNSA come from the germline V gene. V lost 5 bases to trimming and J lost 8 bases, with 16 bases between them.

The chain combines TRBV19 with TRBJ1-1; unclear D gene. The CDR3 loop spans 16 amino acids. V lost 0 bases and J 6 bases, leaving 17 bases between the germline ends. Germline V lookup: CDR1 LNHDA, CDR2 SQIVND (reference sequence). The CDR3 loop reads CASSIDLWGDIAEAFF. The CDR3 DNA reads as TGTGCCAGTAGTATAGATCTATGGGGAGATATCGCTGAAGCTTTCTTT. Supplemented by reference TRBV19 and TRBJ1-1, the full variable domain reads DGGITQSPKYLFRKEGQNVTLSCEQNLNHDAMYWYRQDPGQGLRLIYYSQIVNDFQKGDIAEGYSVSREKKESFPLTVTSAQKNPTAFYLCASSIDLWGDIAEAFFGQGTRLTVV.

This clone was seen only a few times. The V gene is TRBV28, the J gene TRBJ2-1; 7 bases agree with TRBD2. Unmatched junction bases numbered 10, after V lost 2 bases and J lost 3 bases. Germline V gives CDR1 MDHEN, CDR2 SYDVKM. CDR3 length equals 17 residues. The CDR3 loop reads CASSLQGGSGFYNEQFF. The DNA for the CDR3 is TGTGCCAGCAGTTTACAGGGCGGGAGCGGTTTCTACAATGAGCAGTTCTTC.

The chain carries TRBV9 and TRBJ2-2; a possible D gene is TRBD1 (6 bases). The germline V and J ends were trimmed by 2 bases and 3 bases, with 11 bases remaining between them. Germline V lookup: CDR1 SGDLS, CDR2 YYNGEE. CDR3 length equals 15 residues. The DNA of the CDR3 is TGTGCCAGCAGCGTGGAGGACAGCCACACCGGGGAGCTGTTTTTT. Translation: CASSVEDSHTGELFF.

This rearrangement joins TRBV6-4 to TRBJ2-1; D perhaps matches TRBD2 (6 bases). The CDR3 is 15 amino acids. Trimming took 3 bases from V and 9 from J, leaving 18 bases between them. Germline CDR1 reads MRHNA; CDR2 reads SNTAGT. CDR3 sequence (DNA): TGTGCCAGCAGTGAGTCGGAAGGACTACTCAGTGAGCAGTTCTTC. Translated: CASSESEGLLSEQFF.

J is TRBJ2-1 and V is TRBV7-2; 11 bases align to TRBD2. This CDR3 has 16 amino acids. V lost 5 bases, J lost 4 bases, and 7 bases stayed unmatched. Germline V lookup: CDR1 SGHTA, CDR2 FQGNSA. The CDR3 region has the DNA TGTGCCAGCAGCCCAGCCCCTAGCGGGAGGTACAATGAGCAGTTCTTC. Its translation: CASSPAPSGRYNEQFF.

V usage is TRBV18 and J usage is TRBJ1-2; D gene ambiguous. There are 12 residues in the CDR3. Trimming pared 3 bases from V and 4 bases from J, leaving 6 bases between. Germline lookup yields CDR1 KGHSH and CDR2 LQKENI. The CDR3 nucleotides read TGTGCCAGCTCACCGCGGCCCTATGGCTACACCTTC. Its translation: CASSPRPYGYTF.

This chain joins TRBV18 and TRBJ2-7, with 9 bases aligning to TRBD1. The ends lost 6 bases at V and 5 bases at J; junction bases unmatched: 8. The CDR3 has 14 amino acids. The V gene's germline CDR1 is KGHSH and CDR2 LQKENI. The CDR3 region is CASSLGQGLDEQYF. In DNA, the CDR3 is TGTGCCAGCTCCCTCGGACAGGGGTTGGACGAGCAGTACTTC.